These 8 T cell receptor beta chains were sequenced from one sample in a study of blood T cell repertoires in COVID-19 (dated by TCRdb to 2020 to 2022). Library method: the immunoSEQ multiplex PCR assay. Sourced from immuneACCESS, this table was stored by TCRdb with only in-frame sequences that have V and J called. A share of the clones is absent; for the studies checked, an unresolved V gene accounts for under half, and the remainder has no known explanation. Recorded for this sample are about 400,000 clones; around nine tenths of them occurred a single time. The ten largest make up approximately 1% of the sample. Material for sequencing was PBMCs or T cells enriched from blood (not recorded which). The source is a woman aged 30 to 39 with acute COVID-19.

The chain uses TRBV24-1 and TRBJ2-3; 11 positions agree with TRBD2. With 3 bases clipped from V and 9 bases from J, the junction kept 16 bases outside the gene matches. The CDR3 is 18 residues long. Looked up from germline, CDR1 is KGHDR and CDR2 is SFDVKD. The CDR3 nucleotides are TGTGCCACCAGTGATAAGGACGGGACTAGCGGATCCGCCTGGACGCAGTATTTT. Encoded protein: CATSDKDGTSGSAWTQYF.

A few counts support this clone. This rearrangement joins TRBV18 to TRBJ1-1, with a weak D call TRBD1 (6 bases). The CDR3 is 14 amino acids. CDR1 and CDR2 from the germline V gene are KGHSH and LQKENI. Trimming cost V 6 bases and J 2 bases, with 13 bases left between them. This CDR3 is CASSLGHLNTEAFF. The CDR3 DNA reads as TGTGCCAGCTCGCTGGGACACCTTAACACTGAAGCTTTCTTT.

The chain uses TRBV6-2 or TRBV6-3 and TRBJ1-6; 8 positions agree with TRBD1. The J segment lost 9 bases and the V segment lost 5 bases, leaving 15 bases of the junction unmatched. The CDR3 totals 17 residues. The germline CDR1 and CDR2 sequences are MNHEY and SVGEGT. DNA of the CDR3: TGTGCCAGCAGTACCAACAGGGGGAGGTTATTTGGTTCACCCCTCCACTTT. This sequence encodes CASSTNRGRLFGSPLHF.

This rearrangement joins TRBV2 to TRBJ1-4; perhaps TRBD1 as D (6 bases). V lost 2 bases and J 6 bases, leaving 19 bases between the germline ends. CDR1 is SNHLY and CDR2 is FYNNEI in the germline V gene. CDR3 length equals 17 residues. The CDR3 is CASSEPFGQHAYEKLFF. In nucleotides, the CDR3 is TGTGCCAGCAGTGAACCGTTCGGACAGCACGCTTATGAAAAACTGTTTTTT.

The CDR3 DNA is TGCGCCAGCAGCTTAGTTAGACAGGGAGGCCCAGAGACCCAGTACTTC. This codes for CASSLVRQGGPETQYF. The chain employs TRBV5-1 and TRBJ2-5; D might be TRBD1 (7 bases). The CDR3 has 16 amino acids. The germline gives CDR1 SGHRS, CDR2 YFSETQ. V was trimmed by 2 bases and J by 4 bases, leaving 18 bases between them.

This chain uses TRBV12-5 with TRBJ2-5; no firm D call. Germline CDR1 LGHNT, CDR2 FRNRAP. V dropped 5 bases and J dropped 0 bases, with 10 bases sitting between them. The length of the CDR3 is 14 residues. CDR3 sequence: CASGPSGYQETQYF. CDR3 in DNA: TGTGCTAGTGGTCCCTCCGGGTACCAAGAGACCCAGTACTTC.

The CDR3, as DNA: TGTGCCAGCAGCCTAACCGCTGAGGGGAACACTGAAGCTTTCTTT. Protein sequence: CASSLTAEGNTEAFF. The rearrangement joins TRBV13 to TRBJ1-1, with D unclear. Trimming shortened V by 5 bases and J by 1 base, and 14 bases separated the two germline ends. The V gene's germline CDR1 is PRHDT and CDR2 FYEKMQ (reference sequence). The CDR3 has 15 residues.

The chain carries TRBV12-2 and TRBJ1-6; whether TRBD1, the table's D call, matches the DNA was not checked. TRBV12-2 is classified as a pseudogene. The CDR3 has 20 residues. The CDR3 DNA is TGTGCAAGTCGCCACCCAATCTCCGAGTTGCAGGGGTCCTATAATTCACCCCTCCACTTT. This translates into CASRHPISELQGSYNSPLHF.